One T cell receptor (beta chain) is described in this entry. These data belong to a study of T cells after yellow fever vaccination. Study-wide points: A large majority of primary-vaccination clones showed up again after the booster (about 97% CD4, 88% CD8). A weaker secondary response peaked on day 5, the primary on day 15. The presence of abundant clonotypes contaminating from the bulk population was possible in FACS-sorted repertoires.

TCRdb itself ran the 5' RACE reads through MiXCR, one entry per CDR3 protein. The repertoire includes under 55,000 distinct CDR3 sequences, roughly 7.1% of them detected once, and 14% to 15% sits in the top ten. The CDR3 has 16 amino acids. V dropped 3 bases and J dropped 2; count of bases not matched to a gene: 8. CDR1 LNHDA and CDR2 SQIVND come from the germline V gene (reference sequence). The TCR was taken from a young man who received the YFV17D yellow fever vaccine. The specimen comprised CD8+ T cells not binding an NS4B(214-222) dextramer, sorted from PBMCs, sampled 45 days after the yellow fever booster vaccination. The chain employs TRBV19 and TRBJ2-5; 8 positions match TRBD2. The CDR3 sequence: CASSIGSGTSQETQYF. DNA of the CDR3: TGTGCCAGTAGTATTGGTAGCGGGACTTCTCAAGAGACCCAGTACTTC.